Described below is a single T cell receptor (beta chain) sequence and its context. What antigen it recognizes has not been identified. Per-base quality was not reported, and no clone a single base away is much larger than it. The data were taken from a study of vaccination and CD4 T cells after COVID-19 (dated by TCRdb to 2022 to 2024). Study-level background: SARS-CoV-2 positivity had been established in the convalescent patients by nasal swab PCR, and mild disease was recorded in nine of these patients and severe disease in one. Post-vaccine blood samples were collected a median of approximately eleven weeks after the second vaccine dose, ranging from about 13 to 241 days. In around 9 COVID-19 convalescent patients and a few infection-naive healthy vaccine recipients, researchers compared the spike-specific CD4+ TCR repertoire from before mRNA vaccination with the repertoire from after. The convalescent cohort included six males and four females, with two Hispanic individuals, seven Caucasians, two Asians and one multiracial person. Post-COVID blood samples from convalescent patients were collected a median of 101 days after diagnosis, with a range of roughly 30 to 170 days. The cultures were stimulated with overlapping spike peptide pools from SARS-CoV-2 and from the common cold coronaviruses HCoV-NL63, HCoV-OC43 and HCoV-229E. Two doses of either the Pfizer-BioNTech BNT162b2 vaccine (n=8) or the Moderna mRNA-1273 vaccine (n=2) were administered to participants. As controls, cultures received a CEFX viral epitope pool (the positive control), an HIV-1 Nef peptide pool (the negative control), or no peptide at all. The paper as a whole reports these results and caveats: Although the median number of SARS-CoV-2-reactive clonotypes went up from roughly 20 after infection to 30 to 45 after vaccination, the increase was not significant. In convalescent patients, a median approximately 83% of post-vaccine SARS-CoV-2-reactive clones were detected only after vaccination, and vaccine-specific priming was suggested by this finding. Nearly all vaccine-specific clones in convalescent patients (304 of 307) were mono-reactive for SARS-CoV-2 spike rather than cross-reactive with common cold coronaviruses. Only a relatively small number of convalescent patients were included in the study, and early timepoints following natural infection were not analyzed.

The library was made by PCR. DNA from cultured CD4+ T cells was subjected to TCR sequencing with the Oncomine TCR Beta short-read assay at the Johns Hopkins FTIC core. Genomic DNA was extracted from the cultured CD4+ T cells with the QIAamp micro DNA kit. Oncomine TCR Beta libraries from cultured CD4+ T cells were pooled with unique dual indexes and sequenced on an Illumina iSeq 100. The authors' pipeline ran thus. Non-productive sequences were removed, and CDR3s not starting with C, not ending with F or W, or shorter than 7 amino acids were discarded. Antigen-specific clonotypes were identified with the MANAFEST web application by comparing peptide-stimulated wells with reference and other culture wells. Positive clones required FDR below 0.05, an odds ratio above 5, and productive frequency above 0.1% in at least two of three replicate wells. A clonotype was classed as cross-reactive if the clonotype showed significant expansion both in SARS-CoV-2 spike wells and in at least one common cold coronavirus spike condition. Using R version 3.6.1, CDR3 homology was evaluated through Levenshtein distances (stringdist) along with unrooted phylogenetic trees (ape). TCRdb reran the public reads through fastp at Q25 and MiXCR, keeping productive beta chains. All rows with the same CDR3 protein become a single entry with the most common DNA and genes. The authors' filters were not applied to this entry. In all, the sample holds more than 20,000 distinct CDR3 sequences, and roughly 40% of those were seen once. The ten largest make up around 7.2% of the sample.

From its cysteine to its phenylalanine, the CDR3 spans 17 amino acids. The only DNA kept is the CDR3, 51 bases in frame from the first base. From a lookup of the germline V gene (reference sequence), CDR1 and CDR2 are DFQATT and SNEGSKA. V is shortened by 6 bases, J by 0 bases, and the region joining them spans 23 bases. Per the publication, the treatment or condition label means: approximately nine-day PBMC culture with coronavirus spike peptide pools or control peptides (ViraFEST assay). To expand antigen-specific T cells with peptide pools and then pick out the expanded clonotypes through TCR sequencing, the study relied on the ViraFEST assay. The convalescent patients' positive SARS-CoV-2 PCR tests fell between March and December 2020, which was before the Alpha, Beta and Delta variants emerged in the United States. Approximately 1.8 million PBMCs per well were cultured in IMDM with roughly 5% human AB serum and approximately 10 IU/ml IL-2, plus 10 ug/ml peptide pools. On days 3 and 7, half of the culture medium was replaced with fresh IL-2-containing medium. CD4+ T cells were isolated after 10 days of culture through negative selection using the EasySep CD4+ T cell isolation kit. PBMCs were separated from whole blood using Ficoll-Paque Plus gradient centrifugation and then either used fresh or cryopreserved at -140C. Each culture condition was generally run in triplicate wells.

Material: CD4+ T cells from blood, cultured in vitro. The origin of this receptor is a human donor who had recovered from COVID-19. Recombination linked TRBV20-1 to TRBJ1-1; the D segment could be TRBD1, given 5 matching bases. Read as DNA, the sequence is TGCAGTGCCAAAGGGGCAGGACGGACCAATATGAACACTGAAGCTTTCTTT. Translated, this gives CSAKGAGRTNMNTEAFF.